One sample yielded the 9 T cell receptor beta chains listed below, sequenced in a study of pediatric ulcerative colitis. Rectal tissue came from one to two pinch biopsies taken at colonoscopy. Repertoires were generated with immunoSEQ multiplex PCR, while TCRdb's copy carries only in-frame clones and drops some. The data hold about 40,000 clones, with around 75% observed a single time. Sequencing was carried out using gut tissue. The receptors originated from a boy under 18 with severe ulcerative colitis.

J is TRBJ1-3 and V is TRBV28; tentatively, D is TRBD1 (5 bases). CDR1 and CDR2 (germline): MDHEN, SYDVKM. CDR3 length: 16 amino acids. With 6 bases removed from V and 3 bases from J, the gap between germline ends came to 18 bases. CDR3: CASSPGGVLVGNTIYF. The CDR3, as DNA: TGTGCCAGCAGCCCTGGGGGGGTTTTGGTTGGAAACACCATATATTTT.

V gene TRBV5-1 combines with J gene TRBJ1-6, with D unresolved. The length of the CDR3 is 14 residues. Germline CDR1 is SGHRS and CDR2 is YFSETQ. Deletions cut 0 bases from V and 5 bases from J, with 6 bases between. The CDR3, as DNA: TGCGCCAGCAGCTTGGGGGATGATAATTCACCCCTCCACTTT. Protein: CASSLGDDNSPLHF.

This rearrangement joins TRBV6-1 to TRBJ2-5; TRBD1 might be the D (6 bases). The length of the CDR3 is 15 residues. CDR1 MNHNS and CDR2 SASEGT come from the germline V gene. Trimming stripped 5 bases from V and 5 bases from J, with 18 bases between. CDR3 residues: CASSSTTTGLETQYF. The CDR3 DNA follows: TGTGCCAGCAGTTCCACTACTACAGGGTTGGAGACCCAGTACTTC.

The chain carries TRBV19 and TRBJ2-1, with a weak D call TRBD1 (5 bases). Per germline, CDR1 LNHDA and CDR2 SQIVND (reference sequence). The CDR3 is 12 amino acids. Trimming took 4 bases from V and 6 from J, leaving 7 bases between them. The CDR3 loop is CASSTQGNEQFF. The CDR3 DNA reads TGTGCCAGTAGTACGCAGGGCAATGAGCAGTTCTTC.

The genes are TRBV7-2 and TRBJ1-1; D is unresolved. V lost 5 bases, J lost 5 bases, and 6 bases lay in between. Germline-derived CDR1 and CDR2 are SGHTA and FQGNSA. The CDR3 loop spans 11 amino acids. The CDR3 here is CASSPGTEAFF. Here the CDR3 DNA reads TGTGCCAGCAGCCCTGGGACTGAAGCTTTCTTT.

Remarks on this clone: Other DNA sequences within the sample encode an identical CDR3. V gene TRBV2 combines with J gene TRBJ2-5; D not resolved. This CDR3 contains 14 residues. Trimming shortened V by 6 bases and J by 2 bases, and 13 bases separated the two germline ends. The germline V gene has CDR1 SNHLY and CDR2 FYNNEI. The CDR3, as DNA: TGTGCCAGCAGCTTTATGGGTCGACAAGAGACCCAGTACTTC. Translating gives CASSFMGRQETQYF.

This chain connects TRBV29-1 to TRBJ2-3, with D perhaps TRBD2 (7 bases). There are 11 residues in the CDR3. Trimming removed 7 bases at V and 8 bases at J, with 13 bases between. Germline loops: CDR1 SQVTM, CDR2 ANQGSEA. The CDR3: CSGGGGTTQYF. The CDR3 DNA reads TGCAGCGGTGGGGGGGGCACTACGCAGTATTTT.

The CDR3 sequence: CASSGGLLSTDTQYF. The CDR3 coding sequence is TGTGCCAGCAGCGGGGGACTTTTGAGCACAGATACGCAGTATTTT. The chain combines TRBV5-6 with TRBJ2-3; maybe TRBD2 (6 bases). With 4 bases removed from V and 0 bases from J, the gap between germline ends came to 12 bases. This CDR3 is 15 amino acids long. Germline CDR1 reads SGHDT; CDR2 reads YYEEEE.

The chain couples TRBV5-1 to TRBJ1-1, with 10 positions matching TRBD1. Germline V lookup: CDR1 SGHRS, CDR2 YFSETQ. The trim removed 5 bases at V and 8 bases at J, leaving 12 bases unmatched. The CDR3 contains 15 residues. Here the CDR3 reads CASRDETGGGAEAFF. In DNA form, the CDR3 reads TGCGCCAGCAGGGACGAGACAGGGGGCGGCGCGGAAGCTTTCTTT. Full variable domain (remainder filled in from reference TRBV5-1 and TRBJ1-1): KAGVTQTPRYLIKTRGQQVTLSCSPISGHRSVSWYQQTPGQGLQFLFEYFSETQRNKGNFPGRFSGRQFSNSRSEMNVSTLELGDSALYLCASRDETGGGAEAFFGQGTRLTVV.